Reported below is one T cell receptor (beta chain). V lost 6 bases and J lost 0, with 12 bases in between. The germline gives CDR1 MGHRA, CDR2 YSYEKL. This CDR3 has 15 amino acids. Here immunoSEQ multiplex PCR was the method, and the copy in TCRdb shows in-frame clones only, minus some. The sample lists roughly 68,000 clones, approximately 90% occurring once. Everyone who took part was roughly 18 to 89 years old, and they came from about 25 US areas. Cohort 3 donors were reported recovered after two negative PCRs, clearance, or symptom resolution. These data are taken from a study of blood T cell repertoires in COVID-19. About the study: Donors in the United States, Italy and Spain gave samples during acute or convalescent COVID-19. PBMCs, B-cell-depleted T cells, or T cells provided the cDNA or gDNA that made up the material.

The sequence derives from a middle-aged woman who had recovered from COVID-19. The sequenced sample consisted of PBMCs or T cells enriched from blood (not recorded which). The chain recombines TRBV4-1 with TRBJ1-5, with D perhaps TRBD1 (5 bases). CDR3 region: CASSLLGLSNQPQHF. The CDR3 region has the DNA TGCGCCAGCAGTCTATTGGGACTTAGCAATCAGCCCCAGCATTTT.